This is a list of T cell receptor beta chains from one sample in a study of T cell responses to AZD1222 COVID-19 vaccine. Assay used: immunoSEQ multiplex PCR; TCRdb lists only in-frame clones, some missing. In the table there are approximately 190,000 clones, roughly 93% of which are singletons. The sequenced sample was peripheral blood, obtained on day 0 of AZD1222 vaccination. Receptor source: an adult in good health. CDR3s include the opening cysteine and the closing phenylalanine or tryptophan. Fields, in order: V gene, clone size, J gene, D gene, CDR3 protein, CDR3 DNA. A D gene is named only where the DNA matches it firmly. Size tells how often a clone was seen (once, few, many) or the class of an expanded clone, and some rows leave it out.

TRBV7-3	-	TRBJ1-1	-	CASSTGNTEAFF	TGTGCCAGCAGCACAGGGAACACTGAAGCTTTCTTT
TRBV29-1	-	TRBJ2-3	-	CSVAGSRDTQYF	TGCAGCGTTGCCGGCAGCAGGGATACGCAGTATTTT
TRBV19	-	TRBJ1-5	-	CASSTLGRSNQPQHF	TGTGCCAGTAGCACTCTAGGCAGAAGCAATCAGCCCCAGCATTTT
TRBV6-8	-	TRBJ2-1	-	CASSPGPQGSPYNEQFF	TGTGCCAGCAGCCCTGGACCCCAGGGTAGTCCCTACAATGAGCAGTTCTTC
TRBV2	-	TRBJ1-1	-	CASSDRAGRNTEAFF	TGTGCCAGCAGTGATCGGGCAGGAAGGAACACTGAAGCTTTCTTT
TRBV4-3	-	TRBJ1-5	-	CASSQDRRGYQPQHF	TGCGCCAGCAGCCAAGATCGGAGGGGTTATCAGCCCCAGCATTTT
TRBV27	-	TRBJ1-2	-	CASSTRGGVGYTF	TGTGCCAGCAGTACCCGAGGGGGGGTCGGCTACACCTTC
TRBV6-5	-	TRBJ2-3	TRBD2	CASSYWRGEGDTQYF	TGTGCCAGCAGTTACTGGCGGGGGGAGGGAGATACGCAGTATTTT
TRBV15	once	TRBJ2-1	-	CATSRDQGNEQFF	TGTGCCACCAGCAGAGATCAGGGAAATGAGCAGTTCTTC
TRBV21-1	-	TRBJ2-3	-	CASSKSGGGGTTDTQYF	TGTGCCAGCAGCAAATCGGGGGGCGGGGGAACCACAGATACGCAGTATTTT
TRBV6-1	few	TRBJ1-5	-	CASSEPGNQPQHF	TGTGCCAGCAGTGAACCCGGCAATCAGCCCCAGCATTTT
TRBV2	-	TRBJ2-7	-	CASSEISSISEQYF	TGTGCCAGCAGTGAAATATCTTCCATCTCCGAGCAGTACTTC
TRBV10-2	-	TRBJ1-6	-	CASSESIPGSNSPLHF	TGCGCCAGCAGTGAGTCGATCCCGGGTTCTAATTCACCCCTCCACTTT
TRBV3-1/TRBV3-2	-	TRBJ1-5	TRBD1	CASSQTSDREFGQPQHF	TGTGCCAGCAGCCAAACTTCGGACAGGGAGTTTGGTCAGCCCCAGCATTTT
TRBV10-3	-	TRBJ2-1	-	CAISDGTDLFNEQFF	TGTGCCATCAGCGACGGGACGGACCTCTTCAATGAGCAGTTCTTC
TRBV9	-	TRBJ2-1	-	CASSEVVGSYNEQFF	TGTGCCAGCAGCGAGGTAGTAGGGAGCTACAATGAGCAGTTCTTC
TRBV3-1/TRBV3-2	-	TRBJ1-2	-	CASSNVWGDGYTF	TGTGCCAGCAGCAACGTATGGGGGGATGGCTACACCTTC
TRBV19	-	TRBJ2-5	-	CASSPGLLYQETQYF	TGTGCCAGTAGTCCAGGACTGTTGTACCAAGAGACCCAGTACTTC
TRBV25-1	-	TRBJ1-2	-	CASSESFGGRGFYGYTF	TGTGCCAGCAGTGAGTCATTCGGTGGCAGGGGATTCTATGGCTACACCTTC
TRBV28	-	TRBJ2-7	TRBD2	CASSGLAGGVKYEQYF	TGTGCCAGCAGTGGACTAGCGGGAGGGGTAAAGTACGAGCAGTACTTC
TRBV27	-	TRBJ1-1	-	CASSLSGGEAFF	TGTGCCAGCAGTTTATCAGGGGGAGAAGCTTTCTTT
TRBV9	-	TRBJ1-1	-	CASSVVGAGMNTEAFF	TGTGCCAGCAGCGTAGTTGGGGCAGGGATGAACACTGAAGCTTTCTTT
TRBV5-1	-	TRBJ2-6	-	CASSLALQGSGANVLTF	TGCGCCAGCAGCTTGGCCCTACAGGGTTCTGGGGCCAACGTCCTGACTTTC
TRBV6-1	-	TRBJ2-7	TRBD2	CASSEIKTSAPYEQYF	TGTGCCAGCAGTGAAATTAAGACTAGCGCGCCCTACGAGCAGTACTTC
TRBV19	-	TRBJ2-5	-	CASSIDLEKETQYF	TGTGCCAGTAGTATAGATCTGGAGAAAGAGACCCAGTACTTC
TRBV11-2	-	TRBJ2-4	TRBD2	CASSLDSRLAGGIAKNIQYF	TGTGCCAGCAGCTTAGATAGTCGCCTAGCGGGGGGAATAGCCAAAAACATTCAGTACTTC
TRBV9	-	TRBJ2-5	TRBD2	CASSVGGASGETQYF	TGTGCCAGCAGCGTCGGGGGGGCCTCCGGAGAGACCCAGTACTTC
TRBV5-1	-	TRBJ2-2	-	CASSLQGPDTGELFF	TGCGCCAGCAGCTTGCAGGGGCCGGACACCGGGGAGCTGTTTTTT
TRBV9	-	TRBJ2-5	TRBD2	CASSSGLAQETQYF	TGTGCCAGCAGCTCGGGACTAGCCCAAGAGACCCAGTACTTC
TRBV2	-	TRBJ2-2	-	CASMRTGLNTGELFF	TGTGCCAGCATGAGGACGGGACTGAACACCGGGGAGCTGTTTTTT
TRBV4-1	once	TRBJ1-5	TRBD1	CASSQGTGGNQPQHF	TGCGCCAGCAGCCAAGGGACAGGGGGTAATCAGCCCCAGCATTTT
TRBV11-2	-	TRBJ2-2	-	CALAPAVTGELFF	-
TRBV5-8	-	TRBJ1-1	TRBD1	CASSLGTGLVNTEAFF	TGTGCCAGCAGCTTGGGGACAGGGTTGGTGAACACTGAAGCTTTCTTT
TRBV29-1	-	TRBJ1-1	-	CSGRSETEAFF	TGCAGCGGGAGGTCGGAGACTGAAGCTTTCTTT
TRBV6-2/TRBV6-3	-	TRBJ1-5	-	CASSYELSGWGPDQPQHF	TGTGCCAGCAGTTACGAGTTGTCCGGGTGGGGCCCTGATCAGCCCCAGCATTTT
TRBV27	few	TRBJ1-1	TRBD1	CASSLSGGTGGPEAFF	TGTGCCAGCAGTTTATCGGGGGGGACAGGGGGTCCTGAAGCTTTCTTT
TRBV6-5	-	TRBJ1-2	-	CASRQVGVPDGYTF	TGTGCCAGCAGGCAAGTGGGGGTACCCGATGGCTACACCTTC
TRBV3-1/TRBV3-2	few	TRBJ1-1	TRBD1	CASSHRDRGEVAFF	TGTGCCAGCAGCCACCGGGACAGGGGCGAAGTCGCTTTCTTT
TRBV27	-	TRBJ2-5	TRBD2	CASSPPGGARTQYF	TGTGCCAGCAGTCCCCCGGGGGGGGCGAGGACCCAGTACTTC
TRBV10-2	few	TRBJ2-3	-	CASSEGSPDTQYF	TGCGCCAGCAGTGAGGGTAGCCCAGATACGCAGTATTTT
TRBV2	-	TRBJ1-1	-	CASSDLTMNTEAFF	TGTGCCAGCAGTGATCTGACCATGAACACTGAAGCTTTCTTT
TRBV6-1	-	TRBJ1-2	-	CASSEAGAGVRGYTF	TGTGCCAGCAGTGAAGCGGGGGCAGGGGTTCGTGGCTACACCTTC
TRBV11-2	-	TRBJ2-7	-	CASTPARGPSYEQYF	TGTGCCAGCACCCCCGCCAGGGGACCCTCCTACGAGCAGTACTTC
TRBV7-9	-	TRBJ1-6	-	CASSWAKTDNNSPLHF	TGTGCCAGCAGCTGGGCGAAGACGGACAATAATTCACCCCTCCACTTT
TRBV2	-	TRBJ2-6	-	CASSALMGDDSGANVLTF	TGTGCCAGCAGTGCCCTAATGGGGGACGACTCTGGGGCCAACGTCCTGACTTTC
TRBV5-1	-	TRBJ2-7	TRBD2	CASSLERGYEQYF	TGCGCCAGCAGCTTGGAGCGGGGCTACGAGCAGTACTTC
TRBV6-5	-	TRBJ2-1	-	CASSLSGTHNNEQFF	TGTGCCAGCAGCTTAAGCGGGACACACAACAATGAGCAGTTCTTC
TRBV15	-	TRBJ1-3	-	CATSSARNSGNTIYF	TGTGCCACCAGCTCCGCCAGGAACTCTGGAAACACCATATATTTT
TRBV7-8	-	TRBJ1-1	-	CASSLAYGKNTEAFF	TGTGCCAGCAGCTTAGCCTATGGGAAGAACACTGAAGCTTTCTTT
TRBV5-4	-	TRBJ2-6	-	CASSHRALGRSGANVLTF	TGTGCCAGCAGCCACCGGGCCCTGGGAAGGAGTGGGGCCAACGTCCTGACTTTC
TRBV18	-	TRBJ2-7	-	CASSNQAGVSYEQYF	TGTGCCAGCTCAAACCAGGCAGGGGTCTCCTACGAGCAGTACTTC
TRBV14	-	TRBJ2-1	TRBD1	CASSSRDRRYNEQFF	TGTGCCAGCAGCAGCCGGGACAGGAGGTACAATGAGCAGTTCTTC
TRBV10-3	-	TRBJ1-1	-	CAISASGPVWTEAFF	TGTGCCATCAGTGCCTCAGGTCCGGTATGGACTGAAGCTTTCTTT
TRBV10-3	-	TRBJ2-1	TRBD1	CAISDSNPGTGASGEFF	TGTGCCATCAGTGACTCGAACCCCGGGACAGGGGCCTCAGGGGAGTTCTTC
TRBV19	-	TRBJ2-1	-	CASSYEGSSYNEQFF	TGTGCCAGTAGTTATGAAGGGAGCTCCTACAATGAGCAGTTCTTC